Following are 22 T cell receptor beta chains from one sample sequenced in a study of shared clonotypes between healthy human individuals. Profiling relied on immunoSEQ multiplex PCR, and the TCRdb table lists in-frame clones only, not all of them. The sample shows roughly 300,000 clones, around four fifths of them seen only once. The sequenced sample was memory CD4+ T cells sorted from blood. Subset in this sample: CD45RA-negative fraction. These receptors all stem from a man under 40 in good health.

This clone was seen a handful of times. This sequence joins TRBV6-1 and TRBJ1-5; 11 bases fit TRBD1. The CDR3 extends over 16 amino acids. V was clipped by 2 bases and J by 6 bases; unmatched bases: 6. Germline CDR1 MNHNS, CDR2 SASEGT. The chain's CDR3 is CASSESGTGGIQPQHF. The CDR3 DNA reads TGTGCCAGCAGTGAATCCGGGACAGGGGGGATTCAGCCCCAGCATTTT.

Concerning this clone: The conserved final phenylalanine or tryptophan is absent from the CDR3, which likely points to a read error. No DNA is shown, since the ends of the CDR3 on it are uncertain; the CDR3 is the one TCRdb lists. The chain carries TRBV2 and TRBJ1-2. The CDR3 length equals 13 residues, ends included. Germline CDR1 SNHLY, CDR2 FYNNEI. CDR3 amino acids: CASSPMKDLWLHL.

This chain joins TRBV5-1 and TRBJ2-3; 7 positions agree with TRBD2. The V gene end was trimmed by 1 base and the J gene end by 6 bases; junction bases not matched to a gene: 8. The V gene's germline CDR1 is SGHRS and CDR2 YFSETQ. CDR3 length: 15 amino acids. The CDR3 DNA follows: TGCGCCAGCAGCTTGCCGGCGGGAGCAGGTGATACGCAGTATTTT. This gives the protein CASSLPAGAGDTQYF.

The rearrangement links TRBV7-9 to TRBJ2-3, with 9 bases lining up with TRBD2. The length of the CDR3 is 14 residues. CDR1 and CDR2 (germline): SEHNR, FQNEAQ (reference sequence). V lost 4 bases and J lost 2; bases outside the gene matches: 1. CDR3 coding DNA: TGTGCCAGCAGCTCTAGCGGGGCCACAGATACGCAGTATTTT. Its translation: CASSSSGATDTQYF.

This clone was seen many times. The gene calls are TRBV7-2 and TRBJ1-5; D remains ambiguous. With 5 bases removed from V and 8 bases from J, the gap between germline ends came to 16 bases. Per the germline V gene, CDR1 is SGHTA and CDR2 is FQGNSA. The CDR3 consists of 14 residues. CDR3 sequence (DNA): TGTGCCAGCAGCCCCCTGGGGAGGAGGGAGCCCCAGCATTTT. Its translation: CASSPLGRREPQHF.

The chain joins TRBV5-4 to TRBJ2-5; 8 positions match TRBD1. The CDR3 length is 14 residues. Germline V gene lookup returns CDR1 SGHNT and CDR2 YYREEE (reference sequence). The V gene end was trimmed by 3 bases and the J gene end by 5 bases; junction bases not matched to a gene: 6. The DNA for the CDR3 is TGTGCCAGCAGCTCAAACAGGGGGTCGGAGACCCAGTACTTC. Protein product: CASSSNRGSETQYF.

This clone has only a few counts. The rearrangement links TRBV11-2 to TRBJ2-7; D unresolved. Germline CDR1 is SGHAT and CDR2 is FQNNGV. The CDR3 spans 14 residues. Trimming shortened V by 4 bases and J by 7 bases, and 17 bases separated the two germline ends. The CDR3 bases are TGTGCCAGCAGCTCGACCCACCGAAATTTAGAGCAGTACTTC. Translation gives CASSSTHRNLEQYF.

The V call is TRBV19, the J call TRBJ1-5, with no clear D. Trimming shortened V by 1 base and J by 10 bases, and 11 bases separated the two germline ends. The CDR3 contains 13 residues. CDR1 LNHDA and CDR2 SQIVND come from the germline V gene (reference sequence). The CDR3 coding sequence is TGTGCCAGTAGTATAGGCGCAATCCAACCCCAGCATTTT. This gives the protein CASSIGAIQPQHF.

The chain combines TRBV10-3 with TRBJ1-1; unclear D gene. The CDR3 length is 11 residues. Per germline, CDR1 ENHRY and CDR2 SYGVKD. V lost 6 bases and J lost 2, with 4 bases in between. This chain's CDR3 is CAIRENTEAFF. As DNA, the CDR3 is TGTGCCATCAGGGAAAACACTGAAGCTTTCTTT.

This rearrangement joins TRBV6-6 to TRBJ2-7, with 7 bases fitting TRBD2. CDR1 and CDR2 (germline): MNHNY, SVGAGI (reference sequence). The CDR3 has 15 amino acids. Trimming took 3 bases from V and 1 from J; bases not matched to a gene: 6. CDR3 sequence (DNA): TGTGCCAGCAGTTATCTAGGGCGGGAGTCCTACGAGCAGTACTTC. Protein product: CASSYLGRESYEQYF.

The CDR3 nucleotides read TGCGCCAGCAGACCCGGGACAGGGGGCAATGAAGCTTTCTTT. It codes for CASRPGTGGNEAFF. J is TRBJ1-1 and V is TRBV5-1, with 12 bases identical to TRBD1. The ends lost 5 bases at V and 7 bases at J; junction bases unmatched: 6. Germline CDR1 is SGHRS and CDR2 is YFSETQ. This CDR3 is built from 14 residues.

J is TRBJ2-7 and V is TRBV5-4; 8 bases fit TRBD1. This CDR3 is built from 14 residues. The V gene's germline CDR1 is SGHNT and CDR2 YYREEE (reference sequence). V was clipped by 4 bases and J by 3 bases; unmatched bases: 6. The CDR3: CASSTRDRFYEQYF. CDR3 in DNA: TGTGCCAGCAGCACCCGGGACAGGTTCTACGAGCAGTACTTC.

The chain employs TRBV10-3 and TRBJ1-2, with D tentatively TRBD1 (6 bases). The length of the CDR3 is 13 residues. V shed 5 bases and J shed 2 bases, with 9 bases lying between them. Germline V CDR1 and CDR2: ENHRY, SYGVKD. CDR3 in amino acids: CAISRQENYGYTF. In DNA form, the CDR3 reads TGTGCCATCAGTCGACAGGAGAACTATGGCTACACCTTC.

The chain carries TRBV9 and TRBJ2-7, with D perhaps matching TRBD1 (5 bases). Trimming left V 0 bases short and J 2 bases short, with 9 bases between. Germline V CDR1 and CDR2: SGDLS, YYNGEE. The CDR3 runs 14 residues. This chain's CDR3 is CASSVGQGPYEQYF. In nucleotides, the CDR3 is TGTGCCAGCAGCGTAGGGCAGGGTCCCTACGAGCAGTACTTC.

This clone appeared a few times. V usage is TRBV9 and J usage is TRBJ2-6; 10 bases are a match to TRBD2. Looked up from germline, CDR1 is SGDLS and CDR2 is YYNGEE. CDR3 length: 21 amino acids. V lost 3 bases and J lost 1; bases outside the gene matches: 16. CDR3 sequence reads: CASSAPLESGRAISGANVLTF. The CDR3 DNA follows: TGTGCCAGCAGCGCTCCCTTGGAAAGCGGGAGGGCCATTTCTGGGGCCAACGTCCTGACTTTC. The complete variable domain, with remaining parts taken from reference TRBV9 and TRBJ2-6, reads DSGVTQTPKHLITATGQRVTLRCSPRSGDLSVYWYQQSLDQGLQFLIQYYNGEERAKGNILERFSAQQFPDLHSELNLSSLELGDSALYFCASSAPLESGRAISGANVLTFGAGSRLTVL.

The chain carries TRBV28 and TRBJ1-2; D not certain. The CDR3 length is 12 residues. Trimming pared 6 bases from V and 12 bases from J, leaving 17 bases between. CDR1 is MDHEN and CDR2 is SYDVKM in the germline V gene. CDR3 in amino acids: CASSLGIPPNTF. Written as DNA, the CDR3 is TGTGCCAGCAGCCTAGGGATACCCCCAAACACCTTC.

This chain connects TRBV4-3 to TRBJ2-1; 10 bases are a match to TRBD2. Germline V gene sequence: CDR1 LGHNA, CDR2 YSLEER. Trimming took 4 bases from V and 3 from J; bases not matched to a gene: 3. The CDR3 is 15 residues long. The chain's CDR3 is CASSRLAGVYNEQFF. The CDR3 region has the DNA TGCGCCAGCAGCCGGCTAGCGGGGGTCTACAATGAGCAGTTCTTC.

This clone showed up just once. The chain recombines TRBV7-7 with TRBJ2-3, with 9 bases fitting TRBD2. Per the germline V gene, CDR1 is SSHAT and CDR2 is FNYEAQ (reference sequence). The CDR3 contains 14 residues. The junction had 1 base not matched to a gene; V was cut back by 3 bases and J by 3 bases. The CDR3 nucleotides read TGTGCCAGCAGCTTGCGGGAGGGGACAGATACGCAGTATTTT. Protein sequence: CASSLREGTDTQYF.

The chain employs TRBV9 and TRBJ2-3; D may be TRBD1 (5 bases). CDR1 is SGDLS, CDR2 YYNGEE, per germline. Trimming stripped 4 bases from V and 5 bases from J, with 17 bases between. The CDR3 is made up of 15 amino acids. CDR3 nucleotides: TGTGCCAGCAGCCCTAGTCAGGGCAGTCGAGATACGCAGTATTTT. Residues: CASSPSQGSRDTQYF.

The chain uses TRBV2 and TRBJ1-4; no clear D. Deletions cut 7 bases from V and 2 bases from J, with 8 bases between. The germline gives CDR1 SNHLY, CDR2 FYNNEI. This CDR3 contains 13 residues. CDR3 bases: TGTGCCAGCACGTTAGGCACTAATGAAAAACTGTTTTTT. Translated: CASTLGTNEKLFF.

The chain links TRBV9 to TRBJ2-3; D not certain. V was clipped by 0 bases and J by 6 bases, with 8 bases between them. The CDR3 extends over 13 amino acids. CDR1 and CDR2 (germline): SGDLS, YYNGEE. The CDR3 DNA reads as TGTGCCAGCAGCGTAGGACAAAGGGATACGCAGTATTTT. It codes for CASSVGQRDTQYF.

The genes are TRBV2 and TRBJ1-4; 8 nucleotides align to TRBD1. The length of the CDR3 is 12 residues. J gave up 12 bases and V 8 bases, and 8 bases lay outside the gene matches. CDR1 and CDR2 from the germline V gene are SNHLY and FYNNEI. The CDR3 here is CASRVGQGELFF. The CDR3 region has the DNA TGTGCCAGCCGAGTCGGACAGGGAGAACTGTTTTTT.